This T cell receptor (beta chain) was recovered during a study of identical twins (dated by TCRdb to the mid-2010s). Notes on the research overall: The study deep-sequenced TCR alpha and beta repertoires from monozygotic twins, unrelated adults of various ages and cord blood to test whether fetal clonotypes persist. To rule out contamination, replicate twin experiments were performed at different times with different library preparation protocols.

This clonotype showed up just a few times. The antigen this receptor binds is unknown. Germline is not matched at one junction end, which may reflect a read error. Every donor in the study was a healthy Caucasian. The twin cohort comprised three pairs of female monozygotic twins, all aged about 18 to 30 years. Positive isolation kits from Invitrogen were used to isolate CD4+ and CD8+ T cell populations. Library creation used 5' RACE. The instrument was an Illumina HiSeq 2000. A universal primer binding site was introduced by template switching, and a unique molecular identifier was present in the final cDNA, enabling accurate counting of TCR cDNA molecules. First-strand cDNA for TCR alpha and beta chains was synthesized from specific primers in the conserved constant-segment region. To control for contamination, every cDNA library was double barcoded, receiving both a SMART-Mk sample barcode and Illumina barcodes. TruSeq adapter sequences along with Illumina sample barcodes were introduced in two successive PCR steps. The Illumina HiSeq platform was used with custom primers to sequence TCR alpha and beta cDNA libraries. Concerning the study's data processing: Raw reads were processed with MiGEC to extract unique molecular identifiers, and MiXCR was used to determine CDR3 positions. Recombination models were inferred per individual with the repgenHMM and IGoR tools using an EM algorithm. The tcR package in R was used for shared clonotype analysis, with sharing normalized by the product of cloneset sizes. To study raw recombination without the effects of thymic and clonal selection, out-of-frame nonproductive sequences were analyzed. In TCRdb, the public reads were trimmed at Q25 with fastp and aligned with MiXCR, with productive beta chains retained. Entries are consolidated by CDR3 protein sequence, retaining the most common genes and DNA. Here the V and J calls rest on TCRdb's processing, not on the authors' analysis. Here the sample has about 470,000 distinct CDR3 sequences; 20% to 25% occur a single time. The ten most abundant clones make up around 3% of the sample.

Findings and caveats that apply to the study as a whole: Zero-insertion analyses could be partly confounded by invariant T cells such as MAIT and iNKT, though diverse VJ usage argued against such confounding for most clonotypes. Compared with coincidental sharing between unrelated individuals, out-of-frame TCR alpha sequences shared between twins showed an excess of sequences with low generation probability. Abundant cord blood beta clonotypes had fewer insertions, young adult naive repertoires showed a similar but weaker trend, and memory repertoires showed no such trend. Excess twin sharing in beta out-of-frame sequences was weaker because fewer shared sequences lowered the signal-to-noise ratio. Out-of-frame TCR alpha sharing in monozygotic twins was systematically underestimated by recombination models, whereas sharing between unrelated individuals was in agreement with the recombination models. Conclusions relied on cross-sectional statistical analysis, since the same donors could not be followed over many years.

CDR1 and CDR2 are drawn from the germline V gene (reference sequence): DFQATT, SNEGSKA. Counted from cysteine to phenylalanine, this CDR3 has 15 amino acids. Only CDR3 DNA is held: 45 bases, read in frame from base 1. The sample was also linked to a second study, of T cells expressing NK-cell markers. From that second study: In sorted CD3+CD56+NKG2C+, CD3+CD56+NKG2C- and CD3+CD56-NKG2C+ T-cell subsets from about 8 donors, TCR beta-chain repertoires were profiled. Among the eight sequenced donors, only one was HCMV-seronegative, while the other seven were HCMV-seropositive. To restrict sorting to alphabetaTCR-expressing T cells, an anti-gammadeltaTCR antibody was added in several experiments. In six donors, the dominant CD3+CD56+NKG2C+ clonotypes ranked among the top 10 CD8+ clonotypes, making up roughly 1.0-7.5% of CD8+ T cells. Those dominant clonotypes were again the most abundant among CD3+CD56-NKG2C+ cells in a handful of donors, at roughly 25-60.1%. Whether the expanded NKG2C-expressing T cell clones were specific for HCMV antigens remained unclear. The eight sequenced donors were randomly selected healthy volunteers, three men and five women. HCMV serostatus was determined by detecting HCMV-specific IgG in serum with a commercial ELISA kit. MIGEC handled demultiplexing of the reads and grouping by UMI, while MiTCR was used to assemble and quantify clonotypes. To exclude erroneous sequences, any TCR cDNA sequence not supported by at least two reads was discarded. Downstream repertoire analysis used the tcR package, and clonotypes were matched across fractions by CDR3 nucleotide sequence plus V segment. VDJmatch was used to annotate antigen specificity against VDJdb, with one amino acid substitution in CDR3 permitted.

The rearrangement combines TRBV20-1 with TRBJ1-1, with TRBD1 matching 10 junction bases. The receptor comes from a woman aged 18-29 years in good health. Sequencing was carried out using CD4+ T cells sorted from blood. This receptor carries the CDR3 CSAGDRGRLDTEAFF. The sequenced DNA is TGCAGTGCTGGAGACAGGGGGCGTCTTGACACTGAAGCTTTCTTT.